This TCR beta chain was captured in a study of cytomegalovirus exposure and HLA in healthy donors. The wider study: HLA-typed donors contributed around 85 million unique TCRs, which were held in an early data release. Overall study results and limits: Earlier analysis found most TCR beta V segments productive about 90% or about 30% of the time. A later analysis found common viral pathogens apparently linked to several of the most significant clusters.

13 Jbeta primers and 60 Vbeta primers were used for the PCR. Clones were sequenced by immunoSEQ multiplex PCR, and TCRdb holds only the in-frame ones, with some missing. The data hold almost 200,000 clones, with 70% to 80% observed a single time. The study sampled nominally healthy donors, though unrecorded immune exposures were likely. Notes on this clone: Its antigen is still unknown.

The CDR3 is made up of 13 amino acids. Trimming removed 3 bases from V and 5 bases from J, with 11 bases in between. Per germline, CDR1 SGDLS and CDR2 YYNGEE. The chain links TRBV9 to TRBJ2-5; D not resolved. Sequenced input: PBMCs. This TCR derives from a male donor in good health and CMV-seropositive. The CDR3 spells CASSARPGETQYF. The CDR3 bases are TGTGCCAGCAGCGCAAGGCCCGGGGAGACCCAGTACTTC.